This T cell receptor beta chain came from a study of T cell clones after liver transplantation. Overall study findings and caveats: Small, mixed patient groups and varying post-transplant times limit these conclusions.

This CDR3 is built from 14 residues. CDR1 and CDR2 from the germline V gene are SGHRS and YFSETQ. Trimming pared 6 bases from V and 10 bases from J, leaving 19 bases between. On this clone itself: The target antigen is unknown.

The protocol was immunoSEQ multiplex PCR, while the TCRdb copy is restricted to in-frame clones and leaves out a portion. The sample carries about 120,000 clones, 90% recorded once. This sequence was found in a human patient who received a liver transplant. T cells may partly derive from the graft donor. V gene TRBV5-1 combines with J gene TRBJ1-4, with a possible D match to TRBD1 (5 bases). This specimen was CD4+ T cells from blood, taken 12 months after liver transplant. This chain's CDR3 is CASTLGTEQGKLFF. DNA of the CDR3: TGCGCCAGCACCCTCGGGACGGAGCAAGGAAAACTGTTTTTT.